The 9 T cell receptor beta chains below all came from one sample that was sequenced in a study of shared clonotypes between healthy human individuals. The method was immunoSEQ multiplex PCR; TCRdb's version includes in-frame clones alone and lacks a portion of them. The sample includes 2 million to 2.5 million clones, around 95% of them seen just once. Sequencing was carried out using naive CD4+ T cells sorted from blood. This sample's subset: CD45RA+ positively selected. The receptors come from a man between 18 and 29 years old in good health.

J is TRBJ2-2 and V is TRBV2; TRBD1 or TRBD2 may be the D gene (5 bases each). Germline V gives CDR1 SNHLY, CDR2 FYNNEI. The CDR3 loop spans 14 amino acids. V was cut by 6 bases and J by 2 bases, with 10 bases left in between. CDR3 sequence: CASRAGTNTGELFF. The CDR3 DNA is TGTGCCAGCAGAGCCGGGACCAACACCGGGGAGCTGTTTTTT.

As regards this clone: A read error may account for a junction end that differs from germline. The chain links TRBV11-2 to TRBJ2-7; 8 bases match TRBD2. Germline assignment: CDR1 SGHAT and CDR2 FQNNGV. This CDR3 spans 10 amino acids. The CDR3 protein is CVSGSYEQYF. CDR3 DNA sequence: TGTGTCAGCGGGAGCTACGAGCAGTACTTC.

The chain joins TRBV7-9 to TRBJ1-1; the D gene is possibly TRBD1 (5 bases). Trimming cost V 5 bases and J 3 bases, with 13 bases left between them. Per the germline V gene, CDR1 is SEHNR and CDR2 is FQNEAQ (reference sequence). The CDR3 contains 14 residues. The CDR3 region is CASSLQGGDTEAFF. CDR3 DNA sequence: TGTGCCAGCAGCCTCCAGGGAGGTGACACTGAAGCTTTCTTT.

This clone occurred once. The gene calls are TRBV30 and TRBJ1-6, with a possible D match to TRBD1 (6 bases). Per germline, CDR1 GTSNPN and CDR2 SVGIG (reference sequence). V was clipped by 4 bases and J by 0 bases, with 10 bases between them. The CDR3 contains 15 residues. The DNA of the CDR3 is TGTGCCTGGATACAGGGCAGCTCCTATAATTCACCCCTCCACTTT. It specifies CAWIQGSSYNSPLHF.

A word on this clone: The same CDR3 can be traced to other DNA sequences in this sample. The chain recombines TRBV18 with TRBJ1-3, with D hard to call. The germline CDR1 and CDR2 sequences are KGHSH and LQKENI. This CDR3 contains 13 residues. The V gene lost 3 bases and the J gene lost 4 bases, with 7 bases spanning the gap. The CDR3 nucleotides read TGTGCCAGCTCACCTTTGGGAGGAAACACCATATATTTT. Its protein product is CASSPLGGNTIYF. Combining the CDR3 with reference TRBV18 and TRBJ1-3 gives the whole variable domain NAGVMQNPRHLVRRRGQEARLRCSPMKGHSHVYWYRQLPEEGLKFMVYLQKENIIDESGMPKERFSAEFPKEGPSILRIQQVVRGDSAAYFCASSPLGGNTIYFGEGSWLTVV.

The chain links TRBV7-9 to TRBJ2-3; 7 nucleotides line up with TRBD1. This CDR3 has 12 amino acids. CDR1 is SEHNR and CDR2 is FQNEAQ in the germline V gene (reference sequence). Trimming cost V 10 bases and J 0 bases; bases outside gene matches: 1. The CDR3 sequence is CAKGASTDTQYF. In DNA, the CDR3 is TGTGCCAAGGGGGCTAGCACAGATACGCAGTATTTT. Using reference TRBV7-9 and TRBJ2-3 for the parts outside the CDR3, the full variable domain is DTGVSQNPRHKITKRGQNVTFRCDPISEHNRLYWYRQTLGQGPEFLTYFQNEAQLEKSRLLSDRFSAERPKGSFSTLEIQRTEQGDSAMYLCAKGASTDTQYFGPGTRLTVL.

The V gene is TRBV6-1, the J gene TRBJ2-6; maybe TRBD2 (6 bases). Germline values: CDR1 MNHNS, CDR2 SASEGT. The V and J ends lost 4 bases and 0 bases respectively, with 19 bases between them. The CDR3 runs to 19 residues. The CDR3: CASSATEGLSASGANVLTF. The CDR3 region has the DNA TGTGCCAGCAGTGCCACGGAGGGCCTATCCGCCTCTGGGGCCAACGTCCTGACTTTC.

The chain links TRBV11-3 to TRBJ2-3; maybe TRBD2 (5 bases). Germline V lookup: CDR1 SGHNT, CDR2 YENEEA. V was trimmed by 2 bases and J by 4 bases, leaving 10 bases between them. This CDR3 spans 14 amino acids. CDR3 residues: CASSLTADSDTQYF. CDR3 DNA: TGTGCCAGCAGCTTAACCGCGGACTCAGATACGCAGTATTTT. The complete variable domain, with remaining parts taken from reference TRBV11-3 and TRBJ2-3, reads EAGVVQSPRYKIIEKKQPVAFWCNPISGHNTLYWYLQNLGQGPELLIRYENEEAVDDSQLPKDRFSAERLKGVDSTLKIQPAELGDSAVYLCASSLTADSDTQYFGPGTRLTVL.

The CDR3 is CASSSGGHGNTIYF. As DNA, the CDR3 is TGTGCCAGCAGCTCCGGGGGCCACGGAAACACCATATATTTT. The rearrangement uses TRBV6-1 and TRBJ1-3; D possibly corresponds to TRBD1 (6 bases). Germline V gene lookup returns CDR1 MNHNS and CDR2 SASEGT. The CDR3 has 14 residues. The ends were cut back, 6 bases at V and 4 bases at J, with 13 bases in the middle.